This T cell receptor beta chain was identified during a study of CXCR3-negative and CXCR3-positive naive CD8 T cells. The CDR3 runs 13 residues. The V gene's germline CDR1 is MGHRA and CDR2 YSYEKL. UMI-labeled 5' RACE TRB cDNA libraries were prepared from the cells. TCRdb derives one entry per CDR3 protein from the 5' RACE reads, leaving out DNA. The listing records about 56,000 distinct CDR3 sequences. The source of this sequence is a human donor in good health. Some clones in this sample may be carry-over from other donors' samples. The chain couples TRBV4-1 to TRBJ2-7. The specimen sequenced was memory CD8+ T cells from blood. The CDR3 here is CASSQRESYEQYF.